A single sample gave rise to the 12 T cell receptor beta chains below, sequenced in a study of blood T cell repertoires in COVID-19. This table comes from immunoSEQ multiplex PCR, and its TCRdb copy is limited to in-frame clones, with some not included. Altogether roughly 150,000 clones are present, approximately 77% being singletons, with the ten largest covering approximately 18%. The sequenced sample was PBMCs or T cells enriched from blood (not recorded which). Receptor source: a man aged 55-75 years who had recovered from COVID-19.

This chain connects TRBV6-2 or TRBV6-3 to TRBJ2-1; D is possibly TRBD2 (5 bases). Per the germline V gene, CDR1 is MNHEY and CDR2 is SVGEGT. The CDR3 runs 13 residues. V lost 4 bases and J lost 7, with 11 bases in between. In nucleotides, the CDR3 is TGTGCCAGCAGTTCGCGGACTGCTAATGAGCAGTTCTTC. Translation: CASSSRTANEQFF.

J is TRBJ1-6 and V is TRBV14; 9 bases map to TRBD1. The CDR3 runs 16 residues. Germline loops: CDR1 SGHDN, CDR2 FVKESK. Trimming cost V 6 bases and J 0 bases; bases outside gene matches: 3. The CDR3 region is CASRGQGSSYNSPLHF. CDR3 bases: TGTGCCAGCAGAGGACAGGGGAGCTCCTATAATTCACCCCTCCACTTT. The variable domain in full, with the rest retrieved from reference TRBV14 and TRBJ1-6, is EAGVTQFPSHSVIEKGQTVTLRCDPISGHDNLYWYRRVMGKEIKFLLHFVKESKQDESGMPNNRFLAERTGGTYSTLKVQPAELEDSGVYFCASRGQGSSYNSPLHFGNGTRLTVT.

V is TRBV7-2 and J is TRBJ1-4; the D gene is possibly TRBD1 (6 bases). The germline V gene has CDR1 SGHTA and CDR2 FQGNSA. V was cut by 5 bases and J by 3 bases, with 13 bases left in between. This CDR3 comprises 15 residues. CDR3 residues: CASSLPTGPNEKLFF. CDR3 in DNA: TGTGCCAGCAGCCTCCCGACAGGCCCTAATGAAAAACTGTTTTTT.

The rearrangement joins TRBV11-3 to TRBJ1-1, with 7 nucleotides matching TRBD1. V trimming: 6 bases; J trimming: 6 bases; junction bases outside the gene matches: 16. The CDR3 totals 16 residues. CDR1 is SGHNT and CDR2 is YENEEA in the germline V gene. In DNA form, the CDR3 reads TGTGCCAGCAGACTTGGCTTGGACAGGATACATCCTGAAGCTTTCTTT. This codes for CASRLGLDRIHPEAFF.

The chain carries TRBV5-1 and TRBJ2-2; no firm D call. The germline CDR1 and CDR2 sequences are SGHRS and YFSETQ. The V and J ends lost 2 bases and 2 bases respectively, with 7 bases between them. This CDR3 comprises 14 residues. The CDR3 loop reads CASSLGDNTGELFF. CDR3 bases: TGCGCCAGCAGCTTAGGAGATAACACCGGGGAGCTGTTTTTT.

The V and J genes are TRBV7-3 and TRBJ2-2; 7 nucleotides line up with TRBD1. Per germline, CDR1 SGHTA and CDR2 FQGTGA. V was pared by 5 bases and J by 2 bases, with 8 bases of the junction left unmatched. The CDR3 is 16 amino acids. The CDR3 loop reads CASSAIGTANTGELFF. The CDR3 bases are TGTGCCAGCAGCGCGATCGGGACAGCCAACACCGGGGAGCTGTTTTTT.

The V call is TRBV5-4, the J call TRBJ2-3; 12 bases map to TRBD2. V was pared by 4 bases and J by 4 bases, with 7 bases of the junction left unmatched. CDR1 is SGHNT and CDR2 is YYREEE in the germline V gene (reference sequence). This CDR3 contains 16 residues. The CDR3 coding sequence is TGTGCCAGCAGCCCGACCCGGACTAGCGGGGCAGATACGCAGTATTTT. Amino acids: CASSPTRTSGADTQYF. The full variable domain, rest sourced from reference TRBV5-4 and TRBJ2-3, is ETGVTQSPTHLIKTRGQQVTLRCSSQSGHNTVSWYQQALGQGPQFIFQYYREEENGRGNFPPRFSGLQFPNYSSELNVNALELDDSALYLCASSPTRTSGADTQYFGPGTRLTVL.

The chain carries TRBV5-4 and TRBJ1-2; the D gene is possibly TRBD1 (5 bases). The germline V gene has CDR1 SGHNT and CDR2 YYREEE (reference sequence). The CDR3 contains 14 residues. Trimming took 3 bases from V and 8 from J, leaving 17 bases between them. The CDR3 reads CASSSGREGRGYTF. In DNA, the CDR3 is TGTGCCAGCAGCTCGGGCAGGGAAGGTCGAGGCTACACCTTC. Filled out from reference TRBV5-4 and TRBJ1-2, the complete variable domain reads ETGVTQSPTHLIKTRGQQVTLRCSSQSGHNTVSWYQQALGQGPQFIFQYYREEENGRGNFPPRFSGLQFPNYSSELNVNALELDDSALYLCASSSGREGRGYTFGSGTRLTVV.

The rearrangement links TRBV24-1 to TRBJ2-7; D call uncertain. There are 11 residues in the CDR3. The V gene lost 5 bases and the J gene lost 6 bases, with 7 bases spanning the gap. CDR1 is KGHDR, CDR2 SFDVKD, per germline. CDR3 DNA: TGTGCCACCAGTGCGTCGGGCGAGCAGTACTTC. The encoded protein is CATSASGEQYF.

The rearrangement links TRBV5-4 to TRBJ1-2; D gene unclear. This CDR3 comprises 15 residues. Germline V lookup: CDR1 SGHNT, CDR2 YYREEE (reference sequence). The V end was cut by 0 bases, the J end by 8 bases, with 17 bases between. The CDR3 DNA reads TGTGCCAGCAGCTTGGAAATAGTTAGAGGGTCGGGCTACACCTTC. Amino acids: CASSLEIVRGSGYTF.

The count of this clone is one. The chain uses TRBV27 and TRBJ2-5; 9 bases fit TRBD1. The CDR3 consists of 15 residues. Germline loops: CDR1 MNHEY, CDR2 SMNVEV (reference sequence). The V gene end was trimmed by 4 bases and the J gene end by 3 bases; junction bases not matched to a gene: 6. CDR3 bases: TGTGCCAGCAGTTCCGGACAGGGGCTAGAAGAGACCCAGTACTTC. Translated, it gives CASSSGQGLEETQYF.

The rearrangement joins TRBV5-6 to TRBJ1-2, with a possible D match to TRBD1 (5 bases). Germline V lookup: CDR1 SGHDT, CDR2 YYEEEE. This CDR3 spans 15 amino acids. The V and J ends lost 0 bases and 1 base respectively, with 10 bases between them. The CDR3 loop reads CASSLARQGNYGYTF. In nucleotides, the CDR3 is TGTGCCAGCAGCTTGGCGCGCCAGGGTAACTATGGCTACACCTTC. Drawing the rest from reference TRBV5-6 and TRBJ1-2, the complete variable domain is DAGVTQSPTHLIKTRGQQVTLRCSPKSGHDTVSWYQQALGQGPQFIFQYYEEEERQRGNFPDRFSGHQFPNYSSELNVNALLLGDSALYLCASSLARQGNYGYTFGSGTRLTVV.